These 14 T cell receptor beta chains were all obtained from the same sample, sequenced in a study of radiotherapy plus CTLA-4 blockade in lung cancer. Sequencing was performed with immunoSEQ multiplex PCR; in TCRdb, only in-frame clones are kept and a portion is missing. The sample shows 90,000 to 150,000 clones, 75% to 80% of them seen only once. Sequencing used peripheral blood, obtained from a patient treated with radiotherapy plus ipilimumab. Source of these receptors: a human donor with non-small cell lung cancer who had a partial response to radiotherapy plus ipilimumab.

The chain recombines TRBV29-1 with TRBJ2-5, with 7 positions matching TRBD1. The CDR3 is 14 residues long. Losses at the gene ends were 3 bases for V and 5 bases for J; bases not matched to a gene: 9. CDR1 is SQVTM, CDR2 ANQGSEA, per germline. The CDR3 sequence is CSVDEGARWETQYF. The CDR3 coding sequence is TGCAGCGTTGATGAGGGGGCGCGGTGGGAGACCCAGTACTTC.

The chain recombines TRBV6-5 with TRBJ2-7, with a weak D call TRBD2 (5 bases). CDR3 size: 12 residues. V lost 2 bases and J lost 6, with 8 bases in between. Per germline, CDR1 MNHEY and CDR2 SVGAGI. CDR3 sequence (DNA): TGTGCCAGCAGTTACATTGGAGGCGAGCAGTACTTC. Its protein is CASSYIGGEQYF.

The V and J genes are TRBV5-4 and TRBJ1-2, with TRBD1 matching over 8 bases. The CDR3 is 16 residues long. The junction had 10 bases not matched to a gene; V was cut back by 0 bases and J by 6 bases. Germline lookup yields CDR1 SGHNT and CDR2 YYREEE (reference sequence). The CDR3 protein is CASSLVGLQGANGYTF. The CDR3 DNA follows: TGTGCCAGCAGCTTGGTAGGGCTCCAGGGGGCAAATGGCTACACCTTC. The whole variable domain, remainder taken from reference TRBV5-4 and TRBJ1-2, is ETGVTQSPTHLIKTRGQQVTLRCSSQSGHNTVSWYQQALGQGPQFIFQYYREEENGRGNFPPRFSGLQFPNYSSELNVNALELDDSALYLCASSLVGLQGANGYTFGSGTRLTVV.

The chain joins TRBV5-1 to TRBJ2-7; 7 nucleotides agree with TRBD2. Germline CDR1 is SGHRS and CDR2 is YFSETQ. The CDR3 loop spans 13 amino acids. Losses at the gene ends were 1 base for V and 4 bases for J; bases not matched to a gene: 2. CDR3 DNA sequence: TGCGCCAGCAGCTTGAACGGGGGGTACGAGCAGTACTTC. Residues: CASSLNGGYEQYF. The full variable domain, in which reference TRBV5-1 and TRBJ2-7 provide the parts outside the CDR3, is KAGVTQTPRYLIKTRGQQVTLSCSPISGHRSVSWYQQTPGQGLQFLFEYFSETQRNKGNFPGRFSGRQFSNSRSEMNVSTLELGDSALYLCASSLNGGYEQYFGPGTRLTVT.

This clone was observed a handful of times. The chain has TRBV7-9 and TRBJ2-1; 8 nucleotides agree with TRBD2. The CDR3 has 19 residues. The trim removed 6 bases at V and 0 bases at J, leaving 16 bases unmatched. The germline gives CDR1 SEHNR, CDR2 FQNEAQ (reference sequence). CDR3 protein: CASRISREGKGNSYNEQFF. The CDR3 region has the DNA TGTGCCAGCAGAATCTCTCGGGAGGGAAAGGGGAACTCCTACAATGAGCAGTTCTTC.

This clone was counted once. Here the CDR3 reads CASSSGLVQPSTDTQYF. The CDR3 DNA reads TGTGCCAGCAGCAGTGGACTAGTCCAACCCAGCACAGATACGCAGTATTTT. V is TRBV5-4 and J is TRBJ2-3, with 7 bases aligning to TRBD2. V lost 4 bases to trimming and J lost 0 bases; unmatched junction nucleotides: 11. This CDR3 has 17 residues. Germline V lookup: CDR1 SGHNT, CDR2 YYREEE (reference sequence).

The chain carries TRBV2 and TRBJ2-5; TRBD1 agrees at 7 bases. The CDR3 runs to 13 residues. Trimming removed 4 bases from V and 2 bases from J; junction bases left unmatched: 1. The V gene's germline CDR1 is SNHLY and CDR2 FYNNEI. In nucleotides, the CDR3 is TGTGCCAGCAGTGGACAGGGACAAGAGACCCAGTACTTC. This codes for CASSGQGQETQYF.

Of note for this clone: Relative to the germline gene, one junction end is altered; a read error may explain this. The V call is TRBV4-3, the J call TRBJ2-1; D remains unclear. Germline loops: CDR1 LGHNA, CDR2 YSLEER. The CDR3 is 15 amino acids. In DNA form, the CDR3 reads TGCGCCAGCAGCCAAGAGCTTCTAGTATGGTATGAGCAGCTCTTC. Amino acid sequence: CASSQELLVWYEQLF.

The CDR3 DNA follows: TGCGCCAGCAGCTATGGGACAGGGGACACTGAAGCTTTCTTT. Translating it yields CASSYGTGDTEAFF. The chain combines TRBV5-1 with TRBJ1-1; the match to TRBD1 covers 10 bases. This CDR3 comprises 14 residues. The V and J ends lost 3 bases and 3 bases, in that order; junction bases with no gene match: 2. CDR1 is SGHRS, CDR2 YFSETQ, per germline.

This clone was seen a handful of times. The rearrangement uses TRBV9 and TRBJ2-3; D call uncertain. The CDR3 is 14 residues long. From germline, CDR1 is SGDLS and CDR2 YYNGEE. V was shortened by 3 bases and J by 5 bases, with 13 bases between the two germline ends. In DNA form, the CDR3 reads TGTGCCAGCAGCGCCGACTCTATGCTAGATACGCAGTATTTT. It is translated as CASSADSMLDTQYF.

This clone has more than one count but fewer than ten. The CDR3 bases are TGTGCCATCAGCGGGAGCAAGGATGAGCAGTTCTTC. Translation gives CAISGSKDEQFF. The chain recombines TRBV10-3 with TRBJ2-1; tentatively, D is TRBD2 (6 bases). The V and J ends lost 6 bases and 8 bases respectively, with 11 bases between them. This CDR3 is built from 12 residues. Germline V gene lookup returns CDR1 ENHRY and CDR2 SYGVKD.

The V call is TRBV5-1, the J call TRBJ2-2, with 7 positions matching TRBD1. The CDR3 is made up of 16 amino acids. V was pared by 3 bases and J by 2 bases, with 7 bases of the junction left unmatched. Germline CDR1 reads SGHRS; CDR2 reads YFSETQ. The CDR3 DNA reads TGCGCCAGCAGCTGGGGACAGACTTTCAACACCGGGGAGCTGTTTTTT. Protein: CASSWGQTFNTGELFF.

This clone was detected a few times. The rearrangement links TRBV7-9 to TRBJ1-4, with TRBD1 identical over 9 bases. The CDR3 consists of 15 residues. J gave up 7 bases and V 5 bases, and 8 bases lay outside the gene matches. Looked up from germline, CDR1 is SEHNR and CDR2 is FQNEAQ (reference sequence). CDR3 coding DNA: TGTGCCAGCAGCCCCGAGACAGGGGGATTTGAAAAACTGTTTTTT. Its protein is CASSPETGGFEKLFF.

This clone is deemed medium-sized. The V call is TRBV5-6, the J call TRBJ1-5; TRBD1 matches 9 bases. CDR3 length: 14 amino acids. V lost 4 bases to trimming and J lost 7 bases; unmatched junction nucleotides: 6. CDR1 SGHDT and CDR2 YYEEEE come from the germline V gene. CDR3 sequence: CASSQGQGRQPQHF. DNA of the CDR3: TGTGCCAGCAGCCAGGGACAGGGACGCCAGCCCCAGCATTTT.